This section outlines one T cell receptor beta chain sequence together with its context. Its binding antigen is unknown. CDR1 and CDR2, looked up from the germline V gene, are SGDLS and YYNGEE. Reading from cysteine to phenylalanine, the CDR3 counts 15 amino acids. Only the protein is on record. This specimen comes from a study of CXCR3-negative and CXCR3-positive naive CD8 T cells (dated by TCRdb to the late 2010s). At the level of the whole study: In total, approximately 150 million TRB reads were obtained, corresponding to roughly 1.5 +/- 0.3 million reads per library. The diversity and physicochemical repertoire analyses included more than ten donors pooled from two independent experiments. The TRBV-TRBJ cluster analysis covered naive subsets from roughly 5 donors and memory cells from 3 donors. Points the paper makes about the study in general: TRB CDR3s from CXCR3-positive naive cells showed higher hydrophobicity (lower Kidera factor 4), lower energy, and higher strength and volume indices than CXCR3-negative naive cells. TRBV-TRBJ usage was similar between naive CXCR3-negative and CXCR3-positive cells from the same donor, while memory cells showed distinct patterns. Because CXCR3 expression was partially decreased after cryopreservation, freshly isolated PBMCs were used for most assays. Both naive subsets had comparably high repertoire diversity, while memory CD8+ T cells had much lower repertoire diversity. Surface CD5, linked to self-reactivity in mice, was comparable between naive subsets; TCR interaction strength was therefore also inferred from TRB CDR3 physicochemical properties.

The instrument given in TCRdb is NextSeq 550. The Human TCR Profiling Kit (MiLaboratory) was used to prepare UMI-labeled 5' RACE TRB cDNA libraries. The full amount of extracted RNA was used for cDNA synthesis, and the full amount of resulting cDNA was used for PCR amplification. Libraries were prepared in parallel using an identical number of PCR cycles. In the source study's methods: About 50,000 +/- 10,000 unique UMI-labeled TRB cDNA molecules per library were extracted with MIGEC and MiXCR, with at least two reads per UMI required. An average of 40,000 +/- 10,000 functional in-frame TRB CDR3 nucleotide clonotypes without stop codons was found per library. Diversity metrics, including normalized Shannon-Wiener and Chao1, were computed in VDJtools after downsampling to 5000 UMI-labeled TRB molecules per sample. For the central five CDR3 residues, VDJtools calculated physicochemical properties weighted by clonotype size, namely interaction energy, strength, volume and Kidera factor 4. TCRdb reprocessed the reads into one record per CDR3 protein sequence, lacking DNA. TCRdb's processing, not the authors' own work, is the source of the V and J calls. The sample table on file contains around 120,000 distinct CDR3 sequences. The biggest ten clones account for about 0.54% of the sample.

For each CD8+ T cell subset, flow sorting was done in triplicate, and 310,000 or so cells per subset went directly into RLT lysis buffer. To exclude memory contaminants, naive CD8+ T cells were stringently defined as CD45RO-CCR7+CD27+CD95-. Peripheral blood mononuclear cells were isolated from buffy coats using standard density gradient centrifugation. A FACSAria III was used to flow-sort naive CD8+ T cells into CXCR3-negative and CXCR3-positive populations. Total RNA was extracted from sorted cells using an RNeasy Mini Kit. The rearranged segments are TRBV9 and TRBJ1-2; the D gene TCRdb calls, TRBD1, cannot be checked with no DNA. The TCR comes from a human donor in good health. Some clones in this sample may be carry-over from other donors' samples. The sequenced sample was naive CXCR3+ CD8+ T cells from blood. What this sample's cell subset or site label stands for: CD45RO-CCR7+CD27+CD95- naive CD8+ T cells expressing CXCR3 (TNR3+). The CDR3 is CASSASRQGAPGYTF. With all but the CDR3 taken from the reference TRBV9 and TRBJ1-2 genes, the full variable domain is: DSGVTQTPKHLITATGQRVTLRCSPRSGDLSVYWYQQSLDQGLQFLIQYYNGEERAKGNILERFSAQQFPDLHSELNLSSLELGDSALYFCASSASRQGAPGYTFGSGTRLTVV.